Below, one T cell receptor (beta chain) is given with its context. Losses at the gene ends were 4 bases for V and 1 base for J; bases not matched to a gene: 13. Germline V lookup: CDR1 SGHVS, CDR2 FQNEAQ. The CDR3 spans 18 residues. The sample is drawn from a study of OX40 agonist ivuxolimab in advanced cancers. TCRdb's table, derived via immunoSEQ multiplex PCR, lists solely in-frame clones and lacks some. The table records 45,000 to 50,000 clones, roughly 93% of them present only once. The chain recombines TRBV7-8 with TRBJ2-7; TRBD1 matches 10 bases. The material sequenced was CD4+ or CD8+ T cells sorted from blood, taken in a trial of the OX40 agonist ivuxolimab. This TCR was recovered from an adult with an advanced solid tumor such as melanoma, head and neck, liver or kidney cancer. The CDR3 spells CASSSPIGGQGISYEQYF. The CDR3 bases are TGTGCCAGCAGCTCCCCCATAGGGGGACAGGGGATTTCCTACGAGCAGTACTTC. The full variable domain, with the rest looked up from reference TRBV7-8 and TRBJ2-7, is GAGVSQSPRYKVAKRGQDVALRCDPISGHVSLFWYQQALGQGPEFLTYFQNEAQLDKSGLPSDRFFAERPEGSVSTLKIQRTQQEDSAVYLCASSSPIGGQGISYEQYFGPGTRLTVT.